Presented here are 21 T cell receptor beta chains from one specimen sequenced in a study of OX40 agonist ivuxolimab in advanced cancers. Using immunoSEQ multiplex PCR, the repertoire was profiled, and TCRdb retains in-frame clones only, with some absent. The table shows more than 90,000 clones, with about four fifths occurring only once. The source was CD4+ or CD8+ T cells sorted from blood, collected in a trial of the OX40 agonist ivuxolimab. These receptors were collected from an adult with an advanced solid tumor such as melanoma, head and neck, liver or kidney cancer.

The rearrangement joins TRBV21-1 to TRBJ2-7; the D call of TRBD2 is as the table states it, not checked on the DNA. TRBV21-1 is flagged as a pseudogene. The CDR3 has 15 residues. CDR3 in DNA: TGTGCCAGCAGCAAATATGGAGGCAGGTCCTACGAGCAGTACTTC. Protein product: CASSKYGGRSYEQYF.

The chain recombines TRBV4-3 with TRBJ2-3; 10 bases fit TRBD2. The CDR3 contains 17 residues. V was pared by 1 base and J by 2 bases, with 6 bases of the junction left unmatched. Germline V gives CDR1 LGHNA, CDR2 YSLEER. Here the CDR3 DNA reads TGCGCCAGCAGCCAAGGTGGGCTAGCGGGGGACACAGATACGCAGTATTTT. Its translation: CASSQGGLAGDTDTQYF.

V is TRBV10-3 and J is TRBJ2-2, with 10 bases that match TRBD2. Germline CDR1 ENHRY, CDR2 SYGVKD. This CDR3 is built from 14 residues. V was pared by 6 bases and J by 6 bases, with 4 bases of the junction left unmatched. The CDR3 DNA sequence: TGTGCCATCAGAACTAGCGGGGAAGCCGGGGAGCTGTTTTTT. Amino acid sequence: CAIRTSGEAGELFF.

The V and J genes are TRBV5-4 and TRBJ2-7; D is uncertain. The CDR3 runs 12 residues. The V gene lost 0 bases and the J gene lost 6 bases, with 7 bases spanning the gap. The germline CDR1 and CDR2 sequences are SGHNT and YYREEE (reference sequence). The CDR3 sequence is CASSLGVAEQYF. The DNA of the CDR3 is TGTGCCAGCAGCTTGGGGGTGGCCGAGCAGTACTTC.

The V and J genes are TRBV27 and TRBJ1-5, with D tentatively TRBD1 (5 bases). Germline lookup yields CDR1 MNHEY and CDR2 SMNVEV (reference sequence). V dropped 8 bases and J dropped 0 bases, with 8 bases sitting between them. CDR3 length: 13 amino acids. CDR3 nucleotide sequence: TGTGCCAGCCGGACATTTAGCAATCAGCCCCAGCATTTT. Its protein product is CASRTFSNQPQHF.

This clone was seen only a few times. This chain links TRBV7-6 with TRBJ2-5; D unresolved. Trimming took 2 bases from V and 10 from J, leaving 14 bases between them. The CDR3 is made up of 13 amino acids. Germline CDR1 reads SGHVS; CDR2 reads FNYEAQ. CDR3 DNA: TGTGCCAGCAGCTTAAGAGGTCCGCAGAGCCAGTACTTC. Residues: CASSLRGPQSQYF.

This clone is a singleton in its sample. One junction end does not reproduce the germline sequence, and a read error may be involved. This chain links TRBV11-2 with TRBJ1-1; D might be TRBD1 (6 bases). This CDR3 is built from 15 residues. Germline V lookup: CDR1 SGHAT, CDR2 FQNNGV. CDR3 sequence (DNA): TGTGCCGGCAGCTCGTTCAGGGGCCACAACACTGAAGCTTTCTTT. Its translation is CAGSSFRGHNTEAFF.

The chain joins TRBV7-9 to TRBJ2-1, with TRBD1 identical over 7 bases. This CDR3 has 15 residues. The germline CDR1 and CDR2 sequences are SEHNR and FQNEAQ (reference sequence). The V gene end was trimmed by 0 bases and the J gene end by 2 bases; junction bases not matched to a gene: 1. The CDR3 DNA reads as TGTGCCAGCAGCTTAGCCCAGGGGGCCTACAATGAGCAGTTCTTC. It translates to CASSLAQGAYNEQFF. The full variable domain, rest sourced from reference TRBV7-9 and TRBJ2-1, is DTGVSQNPRHKITKRGQNVTFRCDPISEHNRLYWYRQTLGQGPEFLTYFQNEAQLEKSRLLSDRFSAERPKGSFSTLEIQRTEQGDSAMYLCASSLAQGAYNEQFFGPGTRLTVL.

The chain links TRBV7-2 to TRBJ1-3; maybe TRBD1 (6 bases). CDR1 is SGHTA and CDR2 is FQGNSA in the germline V gene. CDR3 size: 15 residues. Trimming took 5 bases from V and 4 from J, leaving 15 bases between them. The DNA of the CDR3 is TGTGCCAGCAGCCAACGATACGGGGGCGGAAACACCATATATTTT. Protein product: CASSQRYGGGNTIYF.

V gene TRBV18 combines with J gene TRBJ2-4; 7 bases align to TRBD1. After removal of 9 bases from V and 0 bases from J, the junction contained 14 bases not matched to a gene. Per germline, CDR1 KGHSH and CDR2 LQKENI. The CDR3 sequence is 17 residues long. CDR3 sequence reads: CASAGTAQPLAKNIQYF. The CDR3 DNA sequence: TGTGCCAGTGCCGGGACAGCACAACCCTTAGCCAAAAACATTCAGTACTTC. The full variable domain, rest sourced from reference TRBV18 and TRBJ2-4, is NAGVMQNPRHLVRRRGQEARLRCSPMKGHSHVYWYRQLPEEGLKFMVYLQKENIIDESGMPKERFSAEFPKEGPSILRIQQVVRGDSAAYFCASAGTAQPLAKNIQYFGAGTRLSVL.

In its sample, this clone was seen a few times. V gene TRBV2 combines with J gene TRBJ2-7, with unresolved D. The CDR3 has 11 amino acids. CDR1 is SNHLY and CDR2 is FYNNEI in the germline V gene. Between the trimmed V and J ends, which lost 8 bases and 7 bases, there was a span of 12 bases. CDR3 bases: TGTGCCAGCGCAGCCTTGGGAGAGCAGTACTTC. It translates to CASAALGEQYF.

The sample holds a few counts of this clone. The chain has TRBV7-3 and TRBJ2-3; D is perhaps TRBD2 (6 bases). V lost 5 bases to trimming and J lost 12 bases, with 21 bases between them. From germline, CDR1 is SGHTA and CDR2 FQGTGA. This CDR3 is 14 amino acids long. The DNA of the CDR3 is TGTGCCAGCAGCCCGGGACTTTCAAGTGGGCGCCAGTATTTT. Its translation is CASSPGLSSGRQYF.

The chain has TRBV5-1 and TRBJ2-5; no clear D. Germline V gene data show CDR1 as SGHRS and CDR2 as YFSETQ. The CDR3 sequence is 14 residues long. Between the trimmed V and J ends, which lost 0 bases and 3 bases, there was a span of 9 bases. The CDR3 loop reads CASSLDSPEETQYF. CDR3 nucleotides: TGCGCCAGCAGCTTGGACAGTCCAGAAGAGACCCAGTACTTC.

This sequence joins TRBV6-5 and TRBJ1-2, with D maybe TRBD1 (6 bases). CDR3 size: 13 residues. V dropped 2 bases and J dropped 7 bases, with 11 bases sitting between them. Germline CDR1 MNHEY, CDR2 SVGAGI. The CDR3 sequence: CASSYVQGGGYTF. As DNA, the CDR3 is TGTGCCAGCAGTTACGTACAGGGAGGTGGCTACACCTTC.

The J gene is TRBJ1-2, the V gene TRBV7-9; D is perhaps TRBD1 (6 bases). The germline V gene encodes CDR1 SEHNR and CDR2 FQNEAQ (reference sequence). V was cut by 1 base and J by 8 bases, with 11 bases left in between. The CDR3 runs to 13 residues. CDR3 sequence (DNA): TGTGCCAGCAGCTTAGAAACAGGGTTAGGCTACACCTTC. Translation gives CASSLETGLGYTF.

Only a few counts were recorded for this clone. The chain is built from TRBV6-1 and TRBJ1-1; D is unclear. V was trimmed by 6 bases and J by 2 bases, leaving 7 bases between them. The germline V gene encodes CDR1 MNHNS and CDR2 SASEGT. The length of the CDR3 is 12 residues. The DNA for the CDR3 is TGTGCCAGCAGGGTTGGCAACACTGAAGCTTTCTTT. Translation: CASRVGNTEAFF.

The chain couples TRBV27 to TRBJ2-5, with D perhaps TRBD1 (5 bases). Trimming left V 2 bases short and J 1 base short, with 8 bases between. The CDR3 contains 14 residues. CDR1 and CDR2 (germline): MNHEY, SMNVEV (reference sequence). The CDR3 sequence is CASSLLTGQETQYF. CDR3 DNA: TGTGCCAGCAGTTTACTTACAGGCCAAGAGACCCAGTACTTC.

J is TRBJ1-1 and V is TRBV19; D is unclear. The CDR3 contains 15 residues. With 6 bases removed from V and 2 bases from J, the gap between germline ends came to 16 bases. Germline V lookup: CDR1 LNHDA, CDR2 SQIVND (reference sequence). This CDR3 is CASSLIRTVNTEAFF. The CDR3 nucleotides are TGTGCCAGTAGCTTAATAAGGACGGTTAACACTGAAGCTTTCTTT.

The CDR3 loop is CASNTGTQELTEAFF. In DNA form, the CDR3 reads TGTGCCAGTAATACCGGGACACAAGAACTCACTGAAGCTTTCTTT. The J gene is TRBJ1-1, the V gene TRBV19; D perhaps matches TRBD1 (6 bases). V lost 7 bases and J lost 4, with 19 bases in between. This CDR3 has 15 residues. Germline V CDR1 and CDR2: LNHDA, SQIVND (reference sequence).

This clone appeared a single time. The chain links TRBV15 to TRBJ1-2; no clear D. V lost 0 bases and J lost 1, with 9 bases in between. The CDR3 runs to 15 residues. CDR1 and CDR2 (germline): LNHNV, YYDKDF (reference sequence). The CDR3 region is CATSRDIWNNYGYTF. DNA of the CDR3: TGTGCCACCAGCAGAGACATTTGGAATAACTATGGCTACACCTTC.

The genes are TRBV5-1 and TRBJ1-4; the D gene is possibly TRBD1 (6 bases). The ends were cut back, 2 bases at V and 0 bases at J, with 11 bases in the middle. CDR1 is SGHRS, CDR2 YFSETQ, per germline. The CDR3 loop spans 16 amino acids. CDR3: CASSFPTGATNEKLFF. CDR3 sequence (DNA): TGCGCCAGCAGCTTTCCGACAGGAGCAACTAATGAAAAACTGTTTTTT.